The clone carrying this T cell receptor beta chain was recorded a few times. Its target is not known. Peripheral blood genomic DNA, not sorted cells or RNA, was the template. These data belong to a study of T cell repertoires in aging, cancer and after chemotherapy. Study outcomes and limitations: In cancer patients, declining TCR diversity with age involved lost richness and lost evenness. Age-matched healthy donors had significantly more diverse, less clonal blood TCR repertoires than untreated cancer patients. Across the chemotherapy interval, each cancer cohort showed higher median generation probability, suggesting thymic rebound.

Trimming removed 0 bases from V and 5 bases from J, with 7 bases in between. The germline V gene encodes CDR1 MNHEY and CDR2 SVGEGT. The CDR3 has 14 amino acids. A mixed TRB-A/B primer pool amplified rearranged TRB by multiplex touch-down PCR. From the multiplex PCR reads, TCRdb called clonotypes with MiXCR, one entry per CDR3 protein. Here the sample spans 3,000 or so distinct CDR3 sequences, 45% being singletons. Sequencing was performed on blood. The J gene is TRBJ2-2, the V gene TRBV6-2 or TRBV6-3; D not certain. This TCR was recovered from a human donor with a blood cancer. CDR3 region: CASSYSNPTGELFF. Written as DNA, the CDR3 is TGTGCCAGCAGTTACTCGAATCCGACCGGGGAGCTGTTTTTT.